These 21 T cell receptor beta chains were sequenced from one sample in a study of cytomegalovirus exposure and HLA in healthy donors. The PCR made use of 60 Vbeta and 13 Jbeta primers. Measured with immunoSEQ multiplex PCR; TCRdb has only the in-frame clones, and not every one. The sample contains about 92,000 clones, around four fifths of which appear only once. The sequenced material came from PBMCs. The source of these receptors is a man over 45 in good health and CMV-seropositive.

The gene calls are TRBV16 and TRBJ1-3; TRBD1 matches at 7 bases. The CDR3 spans 15 residues. The junction had 7 bases not matched to a gene; V was cut back by 0 bases and J by 8 bases. CDR1 KGHSY and CDR2 FQNENV come from the germline V gene. CDR3 DNA: TGTGCCAGCAGCCAATCCGGACAGGCGGTGGACACCATATATTTT. Encoded protein: CASSQSGQAVDTIYF.

The chain carries TRBV6-6 and TRBJ1-2, with D possibly TRBD1 on 6 matching bases. Trimming pared 2 bases from V and 4 bases from J, leaving 11 bases between. The CDR3 totals 14 residues. The germline CDR1 and CDR2 sequences are MNHNY and SVGAGI (reference sequence). The CDR3 protein is CASSYGQGSYGYTF. DNA of the CDR3: TGTGCCAGCAGTTACGGTCAGGGGTCCTATGGCTACACCTTC.

The chain recombines TRBV29-1 with TRBJ1-2, with 9 bases fitting TRBD1. The CDR3 contains 13 residues. The germline V gene encodes CDR1 SQVTM and CDR2 ANQGSEA. Trimming took 6 bases from V and 4 from J; bases not matched to a gene: 6. The DNA for the CDR3 is TGCAGCGTGGAGACAGGGGGTTTCTATGGCTACACCTTC. Protein: CSVETGGFYGYTF.

The V and J genes are TRBV5-4 and TRBJ2-3; D is unclear. The germline CDR1 and CDR2 sequences are SGHNT and YYREEE (reference sequence). The CDR3 sequence is 12 residues long. Between the trimmed V and J ends, which lost 0 bases and 9 bases, there was a span of 8 bases. The CDR3 nucleotides read TGTGCCAGCAGCTTGGCCAGTGCAACGCAGTATTTT. The encoded protein is CASSLASATQYF.

The rearrangement uses TRBV9 and TRBJ2-3; 11 positions match TRBD2. Germline loops: CDR1 SGDLS, CDR2 YYNGEE. V lost 2 bases to trimming and J lost 2 bases; unmatched junction nucleotides: 1. CDR3 length: 15 residues. CDR3: CASSVSGGATDTQYF. CDR3 bases: TGTGCCAGCAGCGTTAGCGGGGGGGCCACAGATACGCAGTATTTT.

The chain links TRBV6-6 to TRBJ1-2; unclear D gene. The CDR3 covers 11 residues. Germline V gene data show CDR1 as MNHNY and CDR2 as SVGAGI (reference sequence). The germline V and J ends were trimmed by 6 bases and 6 bases, with 8 bases remaining between them. CDR3 DNA: TGTGCCAGCAGGCGGGATCATGGCTACACCTTC. It translates to CASRRDHGYTF.

The J gene is TRBJ2-1, the V gene TRBV9, with TRBD1 matching over 8 bases. Germline-derived CDR1 and CDR2 are SGDLS and YYNGEE. CDR3 length equals 16 residues. The junction had 9 bases not matched to a gene; V was cut back by 1 base and J by 6 bases. The CDR3 coding sequence is TGTGCCAGCAGCGTAACGGGACAGGCCAACATCAATGAGCAGTTCTTC. This codes for CASSVTGQANINEQFF.

CDR3 region: CSVDGGNSNTGELFF. CDR3 bases: TGCAGCGTTGACGGGGGGAACTCGAACACCGGGGAGCTGTTTTTT. The rearrangement links TRBV29-1 to TRBJ2-2, with 7 bases aligning to TRBD2. From germline, CDR1 is SQVTM and CDR2 ANQGSEA. CDR3 length equals 15 residues. After removal of 3 bases from V and 0 bases from J, the junction contained 4 bases not matched to a gene.

V and J are TRBV7-9 and TRBJ2-1; D not certain. CDR3 size: 15 residues. Germline assignment: CDR1 SEHNR and CDR2 FQNEAQ (reference sequence). V was shortened by 4 bases and J by 5 bases, with 15 bases between the two germline ends. The CDR3 nucleotides are TGTGCCAGCAGCTCTCCCCCTTCCGAGGACAATGAGCAGTTCTTC. It codes for CASSSPPSEDNEQFF.

This clone has more than one count but fewer than ten. This chain uses TRBV9 with TRBJ2-5; TRBD2 matches at 7 bases. The CDR3 has 11 residues. V trimming: 0 bases; J trimming: 11 bases; junction bases outside the gene matches: 1. The V gene's germline CDR1 is SGDLS and CDR2 YYNGEE. The CDR3 nucleotides are TGTGCCAGCAGCGTAGAGGGAGGGCAGTACTTC. It encodes CASSVEGGQYF.

The rearrangement links TRBV6-6 to TRBJ1-5; D ambiguous. Germline V CDR1 and CDR2: MNHNY, SVGAGI (reference sequence). The CDR3 has 13 amino acids. The CDR3 here is CAAMGTRNQPQHF. CDR3 DNA sequence: TGTGCTGCGATGGGAACTAGGAATCAGCCCCAGCATTTT.

The chain carries TRBV14 and TRBJ2-2; 10 bases agree with TRBD1. Germline assignment: CDR1 SGHDN and CDR2 FVKESK. Germline trimming cut 1 base from V and 6 bases from J; bases unmatched to any gene: 14. CDR3 length equals 19 residues. CDR3 sequence reads: CASSQVAPRDRGVAGELFF. CDR3 bases: TGTGCCAGCAGCCAAGTCGCGCCAAGGGACAGGGGAGTCGCCGGGGAGCTGTTTTTT.

This clone was observed a few times. The gene calls are TRBV19 and TRBJ2-1, with 7 bases fitting TRBD1. Unmatched junction bases numbered 4, after V lost 3 bases and J lost 2 bases. CDR1 and CDR2 from the germline V gene are LNHDA and SQIVND (reference sequence). The CDR3 sequence is 15 residues long. CDR3 in DNA: TGTGCCAGTAGTATGGTGGACAGGACCTACAATGAGCAGTTCTTC. This gives the protein CASSMVDRTYNEQFF.

The chain joins TRBV10-3 to TRBJ2-7; 8 bases are a match to TRBD2. The germline gives CDR1 ENHRY, CDR2 SYGVKD. The length of the CDR3 is 14 residues. Trimming took 10 bases from V and 4 from J; bases not matched to a gene: 12. In nucleotides, the CDR3 is TGTGCCACATCAGAAAGCGGGGGCCCTTACGAGCAGTACTTC. Protein sequence: CATSESGGPYEQYF.

This clone was observed a handful of times. DNA for the CDR3: TGTGCCAGCAGCTTAGGGGCGGGGGGGCATAATGAGCAGTTCTTC. This encodes CASSLGAGGHNEQFF. The chain couples TRBV7-8 to TRBJ2-1; TRBD2 matches 9 bases. The V gene's germline CDR1 is SGHVS and CDR2 FQNEAQ. J was trimmed by 7 bases and V by 1 base; bases with no gene match: 5. CDR3 length: 15 amino acids. The variable domain in full, completed from reference TRBV7-8 and TRBJ2-1, reads GAGVSQSPRYKVAKRGQDVALRCDPISGHVSLFWYQQALGQGPEFLTYFQNEAQLDKSGLPSDRFFAERPEGSVSTLKIQRTQQEDSAVYLCASSLGAGGHNEQFFGPGTRLTVL.

The genes are TRBV19 and TRBJ2-2; D gene uncertain. V was shortened by 9 bases and J by 6 bases, with 11 bases between the two germline ends. The CDR3 has 12 amino acids. Germline CDR1 and CDR2: LNHDA and SQIVND (reference sequence). The CDR3 region is CASSVRPGELFF. Here the CDR3 DNA reads TGTGCCAGCTCCGTGAGGCCCGGGGAGCTGTTTTTT.

CDR3 loop: CASSLYRGLTSYNEQFF. In DNA form, the CDR3 reads TGTGCCAGCAGCTTGTACCGCGGACTAACCTCCTACAATGAGCAGTTCTTC. The genes are TRBV5-6 and TRBJ2-1; TRBD2 is a possible D gene (6 bases). This CDR3 has 17 residues. Trimming left V 1 base short and J 0 bases short, with 14 bases between. Germline lookup yields CDR1 SGHDT and CDR2 YYEEEE.

This clone was seen more than once but under ten times. The V and J genes are TRBV7-2 and TRBJ2-5; D is perhaps TRBD2 (7 bases). Germline values: CDR1 SGHTA, CDR2 FQGNSA. The ends were cut back, 1 base at V and 6 bases at J, with 9 bases in the middle. The CDR3 extends over 13 amino acids. The CDR3 nucleotides are TGTGCCAGCAGCTTAGGGCGGGGGCAGACCCAGTACTTC. Its protein is CASSLGRGQTQYF.

Points on this clone: Sequence at one end of the junction differs from germline and may be a read error. The chain uses TRBV7-3 and TRBJ1-1; TRBD1 is a possible D gene (6 bases). Per germline, CDR1 SGHTA and CDR2 FQGTGA. CDR3 length equals 16 residues. The CDR3 region has the DNA TGTGCCAGCAGCTTATTCGGGGGGGGCATGAACCCTGAAGCTTTCTTT. The encoded protein is CASSLFGGGMNPEAFF.

V usage is TRBV27 and J usage is TRBJ1-2; 7 bases are shared with TRBD1. V shed 5 bases and J 0 bases; nucleotides not matched to a gene: 9. The CDR3 has 16 residues. CDR1 is MNHEY and CDR2 is SMNVEV in the germline V gene (reference sequence). CDR3: CASSTRTGNPNYGYTF. The CDR3 DNA reads TGTGCCAGCAGTACACGGACAGGAAACCCTAACTATGGCTACACCTTC.

The chain uses TRBV6-5 and TRBJ2-1; a weak D match, TRBD1 (6 bases). This CDR3 has 13 amino acids. Germline lookup yields CDR1 MNHEY and CDR2 SVGAGI. V gave up 2 bases and J gave up 7 bases, with 9 bases separating them. The CDR3, as DNA: TGTGCCAGCAGTTACCAGGGGAAGAATGAGCAGTTCTTC. Encoded protein: CASSYQGKNEQFF.